What follows are 27 T cell receptor beta chains derived from one specimen sequenced in a study of response to subunit inactivated influenza vaccine. MiXCR, run by TCRdb on the RT-PCR reads, gives a single entry per CDR3 protein. This sample has roughly 500,000 distinct CDR3 sequences, with more than 15% found just once. The source material was CD4+ T cells sorted from PBMCs, sampled less than 25 months after vaccination. Receptors originate from a man aged 50-75 years who received an inactivated influenza vaccine.

The V gene is TRBV2, the J gene TRBJ2-7; 10 bases map to TRBD1. The ends lost 4 bases at V and 3 bases at J; junction bases unmatched: 3. There are 14 residues in the CDR3. Looked up from germline, CDR1 is SNHLY and CDR2 is FYNNEI. In DNA form, the CDR3 reads TGTGCCAGCAGTGTGGACAGGGGGGGCTACGAGCAGTACTTC. Translating gives CASSVDRGGYEQYF.

The V gene is TRBV20-1, the J gene TRBJ1-4; perhaps TRBD1 as D (5 bases). Per the germline V gene, CDR1 is DFQATT and CDR2 is SNEGSKA (reference sequence). Trimming took off 7 bases at V and 0 bases at J, with 9 bases between the two ends. There are 13 residues in the CDR3. CDR3 sequence (DNA): TGCAGTGTAAGGGGTGCAACTAATGAAAAACTGTTTTTT. It translates to CSVRGATNEKLFF.

This chain's CDR3 is CASSPTGRDTQYF. The DNA for the CDR3 is TGTGCCAGCTCACCAACAGGGCGGGATACGCAGTATTTT. The chain recombines TRBV18 with TRBJ2-3; TRBD1 is a possible D gene (6 bases). Trimming stripped 2 bases from V and 6 bases from J, with 9 bases between. The CDR3 totals 13 residues. Germline lookup yields CDR1 KGHSH and CDR2 LQKENI.

This clonotype was seen only a few times. V and J are TRBV3-1 and TRBJ2-2, with 8 bases that match TRBD1. In germline, CDR1 is LGHDT, CDR2 YNNKEL (reference sequence). This CDR3 region has 16 residues. J gave up 5 bases and V 4 bases, and 9 bases lay outside the gene matches. DNA for the CDR3: TGTGCCAGCAGCCGCGCCGTCAGGGGGCGGACCGGGGAGCTGTTTTTT. Translation: CASSRAVRGRTGELFF.

This clonotype was observed a handful of times. This chain links TRBV6-1 with TRBJ2-5, with 8 bases that match TRBD2. The length of the CDR3 is 13 residues. V was clipped by 6 bases and J by 4 bases; unmatched bases: 4. Germline CDR1 is MNHNS and CDR2 is SASEGT. CDR3 sequence reads: CASRRGTRETQYF. The CDR3 coding sequence is TGTGCCAGCAGGCGGGGGACTAGAGAGACCCAGTACTTC.

The table lists this clonotype with a few counts. CDR3 sequence: CASSGLRANTGELFF. The CDR3 DNA reads as TGTGCCAGCAGTGGACTGAGGGCGAACACCGGGGAGCTGTTTTTT. The rearrangement uses TRBV6-1 and TRBJ2-2, with a tentative D call TRBD2 (5 bases). CDR1 and CDR2 (germline): MNHNS, SASEGT. Deletions cut 4 bases from V and 0 bases from J, with 9 bases between. CDR3 size: 15 residues.

V usage is TRBV3-1 and J usage is TRBJ2-1; TRBD2 agrees at 7 bases. The germline V gene encodes CDR1 LGHDT and CDR2 YNNKEL (reference sequence). V shed 1 base, J shed 10 bases, and the junction held 7 bases outside the gene matches. The CDR3 covers 14 residues. The CDR3 is CASSQGATSIEQFF. DNA of the CDR3: TGTGCCAGCAGCCAAGGGGCGACTAGCATCGAGCAGTTCTTC.

This clonotype showed up many times. The chain has TRBV7-8 and TRBJ2-1; D gene unclear. V lost 5 bases and J 7 bases, leaving 12 bases between the germline ends. From germline, CDR1 is SGHVS and CDR2 FQNEAQ. The CDR3 has 13 amino acids. This CDR3 is CASSLDRLNEQFF. CDR3 nucleotides: TGTGCCAGCAGCCTGGACCGGTTGAATGAGCAGTTCTTC.

This clonotype was counted between two and nine times. This chain uses TRBV6-2 or TRBV6-3 with TRBJ2-5; D is undetermined. This CDR3 region has 15 residues. The V end lost 4 bases, the J end lost 0 bases, and 12 bases lay between the germline ends. Germline CDR1 MNHEY, CDR2 SVGEGT. The DNA for the CDR3 is TGTGCCAGCAGTTCGCCCGACCGGAACCAAGAGACCCAGTACTTC. Translating it yields CASSSPDRNQETQYF.

This chain joins TRBV5-1 and TRBJ2-4, with D unresolved. The germline V and J ends were trimmed by 0 bases and 0 bases, with 13 bases remaining between them. The CDR3 is 17 amino acids. The germline V gene has CDR1 SGHRS and CDR2 YFSETQ. The CDR3 protein is CASSLAHAVKAKNIQYF. The CDR3 nucleotides read TGCGCCAGCAGCTTGGCACATGCGGTTAAAGCCAAAAACATTCAGTACTTC.

The sample holds many counts of this clonotype. This rearrangement joins TRBV4-2 to TRBJ2-5; D is possibly TRBD2 (6 bases). Trimming took 6 bases from V and 1 from J, leaving 9 bases between them. Looked up from germline, CDR1 is LGHNA and CDR2 is YNFKEQ. The CDR3 extends over 13 amino acids. The CDR3 here is CASRAGTQETQYF. CDR3 nucleotide sequence: TGTGCCAGCAGGGCGGGGACCCAAGAGACCCAGTACTTC.

In its sample, this clonotype was seen a few times. The chain links TRBV5-1 to TRBJ1-1, with 8 bases identical to TRBD1. This CDR3 has 15 residues. Trimming cost V 1 base and J 7 bases; bases outside gene matches: 9. CDR1 and CDR2 from the germline V gene are SGHRS and YFSETQ. The DNA of the CDR3 is TGCGCCAGCAGCTTGTTACAGGGGGAGATTGGTGAAGCTTTCTTT. It is translated as CASSLLQGEIGEAFF.

Here the CDR3 DNA reads TGCAGTGCTTCCGGGACGGGAAGCTCCTATAATTCACCCCTCCACTTT. It codes for CSASGTGSSYNSPLHF. V and J are TRBV20-1 and TRBJ1-6, with D possibly matching TRBD1 (5 bases). Trimming left V 5 bases short and J 0 bases short, with 14 bases between. Germline CDR1 reads DFQATT; CDR2 reads SNEGSKA (reference sequence). The CDR3 is 16 residues long.

The chain is built from TRBV18 and TRBJ2-2; D is ambiguous. The CDR3 covers 16 residues. The germline V gene has CDR1 KGHSH and CDR2 LQKENI. Trimming cost V 2 bases and J 0 bases, with 10 bases left between them. CDR3 nucleotides: TGTGCCAGCTCACCATTCTTGGAGACGAACACCGGGGAGCTGTTTTTT. Encoded protein: CASSPFLETNTGELFF.

In this sample, this clonotype turned up once. The chain couples TRBV5-4 to TRBJ1-2, with D perhaps TRBD1 (5 bases). CDR1 and CDR2 from the germline V gene are SGHNT and YYREEE (reference sequence). V was cut by 4 bases and J by 5 bases, with 15 bases left in between. The CDR3 spans 14 residues. The chain's CDR3 is CASSVSGTAYGYTF. In DNA, the CDR3 is TGTGCCAGCAGCGTATCCGGGACTGCTTATGGCTACACCTTC.

This clonotype occurred a few times. The chain carries TRBV24-1 and TRBJ2-3; D is uncertain. The V gene lost 2 bases and the J gene lost 2 bases, with 7 bases spanning the gap. This CDR3 region has 14 residues. Germline assignment: CDR1 KGHDR and CDR2 SFDVKD. CDR3 nucleotides: TGTGCCACCAGTGATTGGACCGACACAGATACGCAGTATTTT. It yields the protein CATSDWTDTDTQYF.

The chain combines TRBV4-2 with TRBJ2-3, with a possible D match to TRBD2 (7 bases). CDR1 and CDR2 (germline): LGHNA, YNFKEQ. This CDR3 is built from 19 residues. V was pared by 0 bases and J by 2 bases, with 21 bases between. The CDR3 region has the DNA TGTGCCAGCAGCCAAGACGGGAGGAGGACAGATGCATCCACAGATACGCAGTATTTT. This encodes CASSQDGRRTDASTDTQYF.

This clonotype occurred many times. The chain has TRBV4-3 and TRBJ2-7; D is uncertain. Trimming pared 0 bases from V and 1 base from J, leaving 7 bases between. Germline values: CDR1 LGHNA, CDR2 YSLEER. The CDR3 extends over 14 amino acids. CDR3 region: CASSQDRQSYEQYF. The CDR3 DNA is TGCGCCAGCAGCCAAGATCGGCAGTCCTACGAGCAGTACTTC.

The chain uses TRBV12-3 or TRBV12-4 and TRBJ2-5; 11 bases map to TRBD2. V was pared by 5 bases and J by 4 bases, with 0 bases of the junction left unmatched. The CDR3 runs to 13 residues. CDR3 sequence reads: CASSTSGRETQYF. CDR3 DNA: TGTGCCAGCAGTACTAGCGGGAGAGAGACCCAGTACTTC.

This clonotype was detected a few times. V gene TRBV20-1 combines with J gene TRBJ2-6; D may be TRBD2 (5 bases). Germline V gives CDR1 DFQATT, CDR2 SNEGSKA (reference sequence). The CDR3 is 15 amino acids. V was pared by 6 bases and J by 0 bases, with 12 bases between. Written as DNA, the CDR3 is TGCAGTGCCAGAAGCGGAAGCTCTGGGGCCAACGTCCTGACTTTC. This sequence encodes CSARSGSSGANVLTF.

V and J are TRBV5-1 and TRBJ2-1, with TRBD1 matching 7 bases. Germline V CDR1 and CDR2: SGHRS, YFSETQ. The CDR3 sequence is 13 residues long. J was trimmed by 6 bases and V by 4 bases; bases with no gene match: 4. The CDR3 nucleotides are TGCGCCAGCAGCGAAGGGACAGCCAATGAGCAGTTCTTC. It codes for CASSEGTANEQFF.

Of note for this clonotype: This could be a read error, since a much larger clone is one nucleotide away. In DNA, the CDR3 is TGTGCCACCTGTGATTTGCATCCGTCGGCTAGCGGGAAGGGAACCCAAGAGACCCAGTACTTC. It specifies CATCDLHPSASGKGTQETQYF. V and J are TRBV24-1 and TRBJ2-5, with 9 nucleotides matching TRBD2. The germline V gene has CDR1 KGHDR and CDR2 SFDVKD. The CDR3 has 21 amino acids.

The CDR3 spells CASSLDSGRALEQYF. In nucleotides, the CDR3 is TGCGCCAGCAGCTTGGATAGCGGGAGGGCGCTCGAGCAGTACTTC. V is TRBV5-1 and J is TRBJ2-7; 11 nucleotides align to TRBD2. The CDR3 covers 15 residues. V shed 0 bases, J shed 6 bases, and the junction held 5 bases outside the gene matches. Germline V gene sequence: CDR1 SGHRS, CDR2 YFSETQ.

The rearrangement uses TRBV2 and TRBJ2-7, with 8 bases aligning to TRBD2. The germline CDR1 and CDR2 sequences are SNHLY and FYNNEI. The length of the CDR3 is 13 residues. Unmatched junction bases numbered 2, after V lost 1 base and J lost 6 bases. The CDR3 loop reads CASSEERGREQYF. The CDR3 bases are TGTGCCAGCAGTGAAGAGCGGGGGCGCGAGCAGTACTTC.

This clonotype was found many times. The gene calls are TRBV20-1 and TRBJ2-3; D not certain. Trimming removed 3 bases at V and 10 bases at J, with 11 bases between. The CDR3 covers 11 residues. From germline, CDR1 is DFQATT and CDR2 SNEGSKA (reference sequence). As DNA, the CDR3 is TGCAGTGCTAGCTTCCTAGGATCGCAGTATTTT. Protein: CSASFLGSQYF.

The V and J genes are TRBV5-1 and TRBJ2-3; D may be TRBD1 (6 bases). This CDR3 has 14 residues. With 4 bases removed from V and 6 bases from J, the gap between germline ends came to 15 bases. Germline V lookup: CDR1 SGHRS, CDR2 YFSETQ. CDR3 coding DNA: TGCGCCAGCAGCATCACGGACAGTTCCGATACGCAGTATTTT. Its translation: CASSITDSSDTQYF.

The CDR3 spells CASRREGRNEQFF. The DNA for the CDR3 is TGTGCCAGTCGGCGGGAGGGCCGGAATGAGCAGTTCTTC. The chain is built from TRBV27 and TRBJ2-1; 9 positions match TRBD2. Germline CDR1 reads MNHEY; CDR2 reads SMNVEV (reference sequence). This CDR3 is 13 amino acids long. With V trimmed by 9 bases and J by 7 bases, 7 bases remained unmatched.